These T cell receptor beta chains were read from a single sample in a study of T cell repertoires in cytomegalovirus infection. One entry per CDR3 protein, called by TCRdb with MiXCR from the reads. Altogether approximately 500,000 distinct CDR3 sequences are present, 16% being singletons, with the ten largest covering more than 20%. The sequenced material came from CD8+ T cells from PBMCs. The receptor set was obtained from a human donor in good health (CMV status not recorded). Some clones in this sample may be carry-over from other donors' samples. Each CDR3 is given with its conserved first and last residue. The D gene is left open where the match is weak. The listing skips clone size in some rows; elsewhere it reads once, few, many or a size class.

clone_size d_call cdr3_length j_call v_call cdr3_nt cdr3_aa
many NA 15 TRBJ2-2 TRBV19 TGTGCCAGTATTGGGGGGGGCTTAAGCACCGGGGAGCTGTTTTTT CASIGGGLSTGELFF
NA NA 15 TRBJ1-1 TRBV6-2/TRBV6-3 TGTGCCAGCAGTTACGGCCGGGGGCGGTTCACTGAAGCTTTCTTT CASSYGRGRFTEAFF
many NA 13 TRBJ1-1 TRBV28 TGTGCCAGCAGCCCTCAGGGATACACTGAAGCTTTCTTT CASSPQGYTEAFF
NA NA 14 TRBJ1-1 TRBV6-6 TGTGCCAGCAGTTACTCGAGGGTGAGCACTGAAGCTTTCTTT CASSYSRVSTEAFF
many NA 16 TRBJ2-3 TRBV7-9 TGTGCCAGCAGCTTAACGGTACAGGGTTTAACAGATACGCAGTATTTT CASSLTVQGLTDTQYF
NA TRBD1 15 TRBJ1-2 TRBV15 TGTGCCACCAGCAGAGAAAGAGGCAGGGGGATTGGCTACACCTTC CATSRERGRGIGYTF
many TRBD1 19 TRBJ1-6 TRBV6-4 TGTGCCAGCAGCGCGGATAAGGACAGGGGTAAATGTGTTGGCTCACCCCTCCACTTT CASSADKDRGKCVGSPLHF
many NA 15 TRBJ2-7 TRBV7-8 TGTGCCAGCAGCTTAGAGGTGGGGCTATCCTACGAGCAGTACTTC CASSLEVGLSYEQYF
few NA 15 TRBJ1-6 TRBV15 TGTGCCACCAGCAGACCAGGGGAGGGAGCTTCACCCCTCCACTTT CATSRPGEGASPLHF
many TRBD1 14 TRBJ2-1 TRBV7-9 TGTGCCAGTAGGGACAGGGACCTATACAATGAGCAGTTCTTC CASRDRDLYNEQFF
many NA 14 TRBJ2-5 TRBV7-9 TGTGCCAGCAGCTTAGTAGGCCCCGGAGAGACCCAGTACTTC CASSLVGPGETQYF
few NA 13 TRBJ1-1 TRBV6-1 TGTGCCAGCACAGCCTTCACGGGCACTGAAGCTTTCTTT CASTAFTGTEAFF
many TRBD1 16 TRBJ2-7 TRBV12-3/TRBV12-4 TGTGCCAGCAGCCCGATGAAAGGGACAGTTCTCGGGGAGCAGTACTTC CASSPMKGTVLGEQYF
many NA 15 TRBJ1-2 TRBV7-8 TGTGCCAGCAGCTTAATGCAGGTCGTTAACTATGGCTACACCTTC CASSLMQVVNYGYTF
NA NA 11 TRBJ1-4 TRBV6-1 TGTGCCAGCAGGGGGGAAGAAAAACTGTTTTTT CASRGEEKLFF
few NA 13 TRBJ2-7 TRBV7-9 TGTGCCAGCAGCCCCGCCGGTGACGACGAGCAGTACTTC CASSPAGDDEQYF